Presented here are 17 T cell receptor beta chains from one specimen sequenced in a study of neoadjuvant anti-PD-1 for oral cavity cancer. Clones were read by immunoSEQ multiplex PCR, and TCRdb kept only the in-frame ones, dropping some. Of 30,000 to 40,000 clones in the sample, more than 75% were seen once. Here the sequenced sample was PBMCs, taken before nivolumab (anti-PD-1) treatment. The receptor source for this set is a person aged 40 to 85 with oral cavity squamous cell carcinoma.

The chain links TRBV7-2 to TRBJ2-5, with 8 bases identical to TRBD2. Germline CDR1 and CDR2: SGHTA and FQGNSA. The V and J ends lost 6 bases and 5 bases, in that order; junction bases with no gene match: 8. The CDR3 extends over 14 amino acids. CDR3 sequence (DNA): TGTGCCAGCAGGAGTTCGGGCGGGGGGGAGACCCAGTACTTC. As protein: CASRSSGGGETQYF.

V usage is TRBV6-5 and J usage is TRBJ2-7; TRBD1 matches 10 bases. J lost 4 bases, V lost 2 bases, and 8 bases had no gene match. This CDR3 region has 16 residues. Germline V CDR1 and CDR2: MNHEY, SVGAGI. CDR3 sequence reads: CASSYAHPGQGYEQYF. The CDR3 coding sequence is TGTGCCAGCAGTTACGCCCATCCGGGACAGGGGTACGAGCAGTACTTC.

The chain links TRBV4-3 to TRBJ1-1, with D unclear. The CDR3 has 13 residues. Germline V gene sequence: CDR1 LGHNA, CDR2 YSLEER. V lost 1 base to trimming and J lost 1 base, with 4 bases between them. The CDR3 DNA follows: TGCGCCAGCAGCCAAGCGTGGAACACTGAAGCTTTCTTT. Translated: CASSQAWNTEAFF.

The rearrangement uses TRBV11-2 and TRBJ1-3; D is possibly TRBD1 (5 bases). In germline, CDR1 is SGHAT, CDR2 FQNNGV. The CDR3 extends over 16 amino acids. The V end lost 3 bases, the J end lost 0 bases, and 12 bases lay between the germline ends. Written as DNA, the CDR3 is TGTGCCAGCAGCTTGACAGTTTCCCGCTCTGGAAACACCATATATTTT. Encoded protein: CASSLTVSRSGNTIYF.

The V gene is TRBV5-6, the J gene TRBJ1-1, with TRBD1 matching 8 bases. Germline-derived CDR1 and CDR2 are SGHDT and YYEEEE. This CDR3 is 15 amino acids long. J was trimmed by 2 bases and V by 4 bases; bases with no gene match: 7. The CDR3 sequence: CASSPRDRKNTEAFF. CDR3 bases: TGTGCCAGCAGCCCCCGGGACAGGAAAAACACTGAAGCTTTCTTT.

The V and J genes are TRBV7-9 and TRBJ2-3; tentatively, D is TRBD1 or TRBD2 (5 bases each). V dropped 8 bases and J dropped 6 bases, with 18 bases sitting between them. Germline V gene data show CDR1 as SEHNR and CDR2 as FQNEAQ (reference sequence). The CDR3 runs to 14 residues. The CDR3 coding sequence is TGTGCCAGCTCAAGGGGAACGGAGGCGGATACGCAGTATTTT. As protein: CASSRGTEADTQYF.

This chain uses TRBV7-2 with TRBJ1-2; D perhaps matches TRBD1 (6 bases). V was shortened by 5 bases and J by 7 bases, with 14 bases between the two germline ends. The germline V gene encodes CDR1 SGHTA and CDR2 FQGNSA. CDR3 length: 13 residues. The CDR3 sequence is CASSLWGRSGYTF. As DNA, the CDR3 is TGTGCCAGCAGCCTTTGGGGGCGCAGTGGCTACACCTTC.

This clone has just a few counts. The genes are TRBV27 and TRBJ2-1; D possibly corresponds to TRBD2 (6 bases). In germline, CDR1 is MNHEY, CDR2 SMNVEV (reference sequence). The germline V and J ends were trimmed by 5 bases and 8 bases, with 19 bases remaining between them. There are 15 residues in the CDR3. The CDR3 nucleotides are TGTGCCAGCAGTCGAGGAGGGCTAGCGATGCATGAGCAGTTCTTC. It is translated as CASSRGGLAMHEQFF.

The J gene is TRBJ2-3, the V gene TRBV15; perhaps TRBD1 as D (5 bases). The DNA end favors TRBJ1-5, so the J call may be wrong. Germline-derived CDR1 and CDR2 are LNHNV and YYDKDF (reference sequence). This CDR3 is built from 12 residues. The CDR3 here is CATSSGDGPQHF. CDR3 nucleotides: TGTGCCACCAGCAGTGGGGACGGGCCTCAGCATTTT.

The chain combines TRBV30 with TRBJ2-3, with D perhaps given as TRBD1 or TRBD2 (6 bases each). V shed 5 bases and J shed 3 bases, with 18 bases lying between them. CDR3 length: 15 residues. Germline V gives CDR1 GTSNPN, CDR2 SVGIG (reference sequence). The CDR3 DNA reads TGTGCCTGGGACTGGAGGGGGGTTTTGACAGATACGCAGTATTTT. This translates into CAWDWRGVLTDTQYF.

This sequence joins TRBV9 and TRBJ2-2; 12 bases fit TRBD1. This CDR3 region has 16 residues. Germline assignment: CDR1 SGDLS and CDR2 YYNGEE. The V and J ends lost 4 bases and 5 bases, in that order; junction bases with no gene match: 6. For the CDR3, the DNA is TGTGCCAGCAGCTTAGGGACAGGGGGCGATACCGGGGAGCTGTTTTTT. The encoded protein is CASSLGTGGDTGELFF. The complete variable domain, with remaining parts taken from reference TRBV9 and TRBJ2-2, reads DSGVTQTPKHLITATGQRVTLRCSPRSGDLSVYWYQQSLDQGLQFLIQYYNGEERAKGNILERFSAQQFPDLHSELNLSSLELGDSALYFCASSLGTGGDTGELFFGEGSRLTVL.

The genes are TRBV9 and TRBJ2-3, with a weak D call TRBD1 (5 bases). Germline CDR1 and CDR2: SGDLS and YYNGEE. CDR3 length equals 17 residues. The V end lost 4 bases, the J end lost 0 bases, and 18 bases lay between the germline ends. This CDR3 reads CASSSSGGAVSTDTQYF. The CDR3 nucleotides read TGTGCCAGCAGCTCTTCGGGTGGGGCAGTTAGCACAGATACGCAGTATTTT.

The chain recombines TRBV19 with TRBJ1-5; 7 nucleotides agree with TRBD1. The CDR3 runs 14 residues. With 3 bases clipped from V and 7 bases from J, the junction kept 6 bases outside the gene matches. Looked up from germline, CDR1 is LNHDA and CDR2 is SQIVND (reference sequence). The CDR3 region is CASSMAGGHQPQHF. The CDR3 bases are TGTGCCAGTAGTATGGCAGGGGGTCACCAGCCCCAGCATTTT.

V and J are TRBV4-3 and TRBJ2-7; 9 nucleotides match TRBD1. The trim removed 0 bases at V and 1 base at J, leaving 4 bases unmatched. This CDR3 comprises 16 residues. Germline V gene lookup returns CDR1 LGHNA and CDR2 YSLEER. CDR3 region: CASSQDRGTGSYEQYF. DNA for the CDR3: TGCGCCAGCAGCCAAGATAGAGGGACAGGGTCCTACGAGCAGTACTTC.

The chain links TRBV6-1 to TRBJ1-4, with a weak D call TRBD1 (5 bases). CDR3 length: 14 amino acids. Germline V lookup: CDR1 MNHNS, CDR2 SASEGT. The V gene lost 6 bases and the J gene lost 8 bases, with 16 bases spanning the gap. The CDR3 loop is CASSPQVRAEKLFF. The CDR3 region has the DNA TGTGCCAGCAGCCCACAGGTGAGGGCGGAAAAACTGTTTTTT.

The chain employs TRBV29-1 and TRBJ2-3, with D hard to call. CDR1 is SQVTM and CDR2 is ANQGSEA in the germline V gene. The CDR3 runs to 13 residues. Trimming pared 4 bases from V and 1 base from J, leaving 9 bases between. The CDR3: CSVGVSGTDTQYF. The CDR3 coding sequence is TGCAGCGTTGGTGTTTCTGGCACAGATACGCAGTATTTT.

V gene TRBV4-1 combines with J gene TRBJ2-2; 13 positions agree with TRBD2. The V gene's germline CDR1 is MGHRA and CDR2 YSYEKL. With V trimmed by 3 bases and J by 5 bases, 6 bases remained unmatched. This CDR3 has 17 residues. The DNA for the CDR3 is TGCGCCAGCAGCCAGGGGTGGACTAGCGGGGGAACCGGGGAGCTGTTTTTT. It yields the protein CASSQGWTSGGTGELFF.